The rows below give T cell receptor beta chains drawn from one sample of a study of preoperative IRX-2 immunotherapy in early breast cancer. The repertoire was sequenced with immunoSEQ multiplex PCR; TCRdb's copy has only in-frame clones and lacks some. The sample carries 40,000 to 50,000 clones, roughly 80% recorded once. The input for sequencing was tumor tissue, taken after IRX-2 immunotherapy. These receptor sequences come from a human donor with breast cancer. Each CDR3 is given with its conserved first and last residue. A D gene is named only where the DNA matches it firmly. Size is omitted from some rows. Given values are once, few, many or a class for expanded clones.

once,16,.,TRBV19,TRBJ2-3,CASSPRGAANTDTQYF
.,15,.,TRBV11-3,TRBJ1-5,CASSLVPPSNQPQHF
.,15,.,TRBV6-8,TRBJ1-5,CASRNLGGSVQPQHF
.,14,TRBD1,TRBV6-8,TRBJ2-7,CASIIDRAFGEQYF
once,13,.,TRBV28,TRBJ2-5,CASSLLLRETQYF
.,14,.,TRBV18,TRBJ1-5,CASSPAGSNQPQHF
once,13,.,TRBV6-8,TRBJ2-2,CASTYREAGELFF
.,15,TRBD2,TRBV7-8,TRBJ2-1,CASSFSSGSYNEQFF
.,14,TRBD1,TRBV7-2,TRBJ1-3,CASSSDREGNTIYF
.,16,.,TRBV16,TRBJ1-3,CASSQSRVTSGNTIYF
.,16,.,TRBV5-1,TRBJ1-3,CASSSLGAGSGNTIYF
.,16,.,TRBV6-8,TRBJ1-5,CASSRLGGPRNQPQHF
.,12,.,TRBV19,TRBJ1-6,CASGTGNSPLHF
.,12,.,TRBV29-1,TRBJ1-1,CSVARERGEAFF
.,15,.,TRBV29-1,TRBJ2-1,CSVERSGRSYNEQFF
.,14,.,TRBV6-8,TRBJ2-5,CASSYATRAGAQYF
.,15,.,TRBV18,TRBJ2-7,CASSPGAGEGYEQYF
.,18,.,TRBV7-5,TRBJ2-7,CASSLAAASGARSYEQYF
few,12,.,TRBV6-4,TRBJ2-3,CASSVRADTQYF
.,13,.,TRBV19,TRBJ1-5,CASSIDQGGPQHF
.,12,.,TRBV6-8,TRBJ1-4,CASRKGGEKLFF
few,17,.,TRBV6-8,TRBJ1-5,CASSQRTAAASNQPQHF
.,15,TRBD1,TRBV19,TRBJ2-2,CASKAGQGNTGELFF
.,14,TRBD1,TRBV2,TRBJ1-6,CASTGGQGVSPLHF
medium-sized,13,.,TRBV18,TRBJ1-2,CASSPGPSYGYTF
.,14,.,TRBV29-1,TRBJ2-7,CSVGVGRGLKEQYF
.,15,TRBD1,TRBV5-1,TRBJ1-1,CASSSLGQLNTEAFF
.,15,TRBD1,TRBV11-3,TRBJ2-3,CASSSGQGRTDTQYF
.,14,.,TRBV18,TRBJ1-5,CASSPAGVDQPQHF
.,15,.,TRBV10-3,TRBJ2-1,CAISETMGSSNEQFF
.,16,TRBD1,TRBV6-7,TRBJ1-3,CASSEGPGGLGNTIYF
.,21,.,TRBV1,TRBJ1-1,CASSHNTGDLRGHIEYTEAFF